This record looks at one T cell receptor (beta chain) sequence and its context. No antigen is known for it. The entry originates in a study of beta chain features in type 1 diabetes. The isolated RNA, all of it, was reverse transcribed, so expressed TCRB transcripts were what got sequenced. This table comes from immunoSEQ multiplex PCR, and its TCRdb copy is limited to in-frame clones, with some not included. Of about 340,000 clones in the sample, under 8.5% were seen once. Study results and limitations: VDJ junctions from patients with type 1 diabetes contained fewer insertions and more deletions.

This receptor was taken from a woman aged 18-30 years in good health. The specimen was central memory CD4+ T cells from blood.

CDR3 sequence (DNA): TGTGCCAGCAGCTTTCATGTTTCGGGAGGGAGCTACGAGCAGTACTTC. This codes for CASSFHVSGGSYEQYF. The chain has TRBV11-2 and TRBJ2-7; 8 bases map to TRBD2. Unmatched junction bases numbered 10, after V lost 3 bases and J lost 3 bases. Germline V CDR1 and CDR2: SGHAT, FQNNGV. The length of the CDR3 is 16 residues.